This passage covers 29 T cell receptor beta chains from one sample sequenced in a study of blood T cell repertoires in COVID-19. Some clones are missing from TCRdb's copy, which holds only in-frame ones; the method was immunoSEQ multiplex PCR. The table has 160,000 or so clones, 70% to 90% seen once. The material sequenced was peripheral blood. The receptors originated from a man aged 35 to 55 with acute or convalescent COVID-19.

The chain has TRBV12-5 and TRBJ1-2; D not resolved. Germline V gene lookup returns CDR1 LGHNT and CDR2 FRNRAP. The CDR3 has 13 amino acids. The V end was cut by 1 base, the J end by 0 bases, with 3 bases between. CDR3 in amino acids: CASGLGANYGYTF. The CDR3 nucleotides read TGTGCTAGTGGTTTGGGAGCTAACTATGGCTACACCTTC.

The chain couples TRBV5-4 to TRBJ1-2; D gene uncertain. Looked up from germline, CDR1 is SGHNT and CDR2 is YYREEE (reference sequence). Trimming removed 4 bases at V and 4 bases at J, with 20 bases between. The CDR3 totals 16 residues. The CDR3 is CASSRSVGQSGYGYTF. The DNA of the CDR3 is TGTGCCAGCAGCCGATCGGTCGGGCAAAGCGGCTATGGCTACACCTTC.

The sample holds a few counts of this clone. The rearrangement uses TRBV5-1 and TRBJ1-3, with D unclear. The CDR3 is made up of 14 amino acids. The V end was cut by 0 bases, the J end by 0 bases, with 4 bases between. Germline V lookup: CDR1 SGHRS, CDR2 YFSETQ. The CDR3 nucleotides read TGCGCCAGCAGCTTGGGGAGCTCTGGAAACACCATATATTTT. It yields the protein CASSLGSSGNTIYF.

V and J are TRBV10-3 and TRBJ1-1; 8 positions match TRBD1. The CDR3 spans 16 residues. The V gene's germline CDR1 is ENHRY and CDR2 SYGVKD. Trimming took 3 bases from V and 0 from J; bases not matched to a gene: 6. The CDR3 DNA reads as TGTGCCATCAGTGACCGGCACAGGGGGTTGAACACTGAAGCTTTCTTT. Its protein product is CAISDRHRGLNTEAFF.

This chain connects TRBV3-1 (or the pseudogene TRBV3-2) to TRBJ1-2; D unclear. Trimming stripped 5 bases from V and 4 bases from J, with 8 bases between. The CDR3 is 12 residues long. The germline gives CDR1 LGHDT, CDR2 YNNKEL (reference sequence). CDR3 in DNA: TGTGCCAGCAGCGGAGCCGTCTATGGCTACACCTTC. Translation: CASSGAVYGYTF.

The genes are TRBV28 and TRBJ1-2; TRBD1 matches at 9 bases. The CDR3 is made up of 16 amino acids. V was clipped by 10 bases and J by 2 bases; unmatched bases: 14. CDR1 and CDR2 (germline): MDHEN, SYDVKM. The CDR3 region is CATRWLQGAGNYGYTF. The CDR3 region has the DNA TGTGCCACCCGATGGTTACAGGGGGCCGGGAACTATGGCTACACCTTC.

This clone was detected once. The chain joins TRBV3-1 (or the pseudogene TRBV3-2) to TRBJ1-1; D perhaps matches TRBD1 (6 bases). Trimming cost V 0 bases and J 4 bases, with 12 bases left between them. Per germline, CDR1 LGHDT and CDR2 YNNKEL (reference sequence). This CDR3 contains 15 residues. The DNA of the CDR3 is TGTGCCAGCAGCCAAGAAGGCGGGGGCACCACTGAAGCTTTCTTT. Translating gives CASSQEGGGTTEAFF.

The V call is TRBV14, the J call TRBJ2-3; D not certain. The ends were cut back, 0 bases at V and 0 bases at J, with 16 bases in the middle. This CDR3 is 18 amino acids long. Germline CDR1 is SGHDN and CDR2 is FVKESK. The CDR3 DNA reads as TGTGCCAGCAGCCAAGAAACGTTGGCGGCGACTAGCACAGATACGCAGTATTTT. Translated: CASSQETLAATSTDTQYF.

This clone was observed once. The rearrangement uses TRBV10-1 and TRBJ2-1, with 11 bases lining up with TRBD2. This CDR3 spans 16 amino acids. Germline values: CDR1 WNHNN, CDR2 SYGVQD (reference sequence). J gave up 9 bases and V 4 bases, and 11 bases lay outside the gene matches. In DNA, the CDR3 is TGCGCCAGCAGTGCCGGGTCTAGCGGGGGGCCGGGTGAGCAGTTCTTC. Residues: CASSAGSSGGPGEQFF.

This sequence joins TRBV19 and TRBJ1-5, with TRBD1 as a possible D gene (5 bases). Trimming removed 5 bases at V and 1 base at J, with 15 bases between. CDR3 size: 16 residues. CDR1 and CDR2 (germline): LNHDA, SQIVND (reference sequence). CDR3 sequence: CASSGGSGGSNQPQHF. CDR3 sequence (DNA): TGTGCCAGTAGTGGGGGGAGCGGGGGAAGCAATCAGCCCCAGCATTTT.

This clone was seen a few times. V usage is TRBV5-6 and J usage is TRBJ1-2, with D unresolved. The V and J ends lost 2 bases and 8 bases respectively, with 13 bases between them. Germline V gene sequence: CDR1 SGHDT, CDR2 YYEEEE. The CDR3 has 13 amino acids. For the CDR3, the DNA is TGTGCCAGCAGCTTTCTCGAGGGCGGCGGCTACACCTTC. Protein: CASSFLEGGGYTF.

The gene calls are TRBV14 and TRBJ1-2, with 8 bases aligning to TRBD1. Germline CDR1 and CDR2: SGHDN and FVKESK. V shed 0 bases, J shed 8 bases, and the junction held 5 bases outside the gene matches. The CDR3 length is 14 residues. The CDR3 here is CASSQDSGGSGYTF. The CDR3 DNA reads TGTGCCAGCAGCCAAGATTCAGGGGGCAGCGGCTACACCTTC.

Remarks on this clone: The sample holds other DNA sequences that translate to the same CDR3. The gene calls are TRBV5-1 and TRBJ2-2, with no clear D. V lost 1 base and J 4 bases, leaving 5 bases between the germline ends. Per the germline V gene, CDR1 is SGHRS and CDR2 is YFSETQ. The CDR3 runs to 13 residues. CDR3 protein: CASSLSSTGELFF. The CDR3, as DNA: TGCGCCAGCAGCTTGTCGTCCACCGGGGAGCTGTTTTTT.

The rearrangement links TRBV2 to TRBJ2-3, with D maybe TRBD1 (6 bases). This CDR3 has 15 amino acids. CDR1 is SNHLY, CDR2 FYNNEI, per germline. Trimming left V 5 bases short and J 4 bases short, with 16 bases between. The CDR3 loop is CASSYTGSGADTQYF. The CDR3 DNA reads as TGTGCCAGCAGTTACACAGGGAGTGGAGCAGATACGCAGTATTTT.

The chain links TRBV3-1 (or the pseudogene TRBV3-2) to TRBJ1-3, with 7 bases lining up with TRBD1. The CDR3 covers 15 residues. Looked up from germline, CDR1 is LGHDT and CDR2 is YNNKEL (reference sequence). Trimming at V came to 4 bases and at J to 6 bases, leaving 9 bases not matched to a gene. Here the CDR3 reads CASSPLTGTPNTIYF. The CDR3 DNA reads as TGTGCCAGCAGCCCCCTGACAGGGACTCCAAACACCATATATTTT.

The genes are TRBV7-9 and TRBJ1-1, with TRBD1 matching over 8 bases. CDR3 size: 14 residues. Germline-derived CDR1 and CDR2 are SEHNR and FQNEAQ (reference sequence). Losses at the gene ends were 3 bases for V and 4 bases for J; bases not matched to a gene: 4. The CDR3 bases are TGTGCCAGCAGCTTGGACAGGGCGAGCACTGAAGCTTTCTTT. Translating gives CASSLDRASTEAFF.

The chain uses TRBV7-3 and TRBJ2-2, with 9 bases fitting TRBD2. The junction had 0 bases not matched to a gene; V was cut back by 1 base and J by 3 bases. Germline CDR1 is SGHTA and CDR2 is FQGTGA. The CDR3 extends over 15 amino acids. The CDR3 loop reads CASSLIAGDTGELFF. DNA for the CDR3: TGTGCCAGCAGCTTAATAGCGGGGGACACCGGGGAGCTGTTTTTT.

CDR3 bases: TGCGCCAGCAGCTTAACCTTATGGAGTTCACCCCTCCACTTT. Translated, it gives CASSLTLWSSPLHF. The chain joins TRBV5-1 to TRBJ1-6; no reliable D call. V lost 2 bases to trimming and J lost 9 bases, with 12 bases between them. The CDR3 is made up of 14 amino acids. Germline-derived CDR1 and CDR2 are SGHRS and YFSETQ.

This rearrangement joins TRBV2 to TRBJ2-1, with TRBD2 identical over 7 bases. Germline CDR1 SNHLY, CDR2 FYNNEI. J gave up 4 bases and V 3 bases, and 9 bases lay outside the gene matches. CDR3 length: 16 residues. Written as DNA, the CDR3 is TGTGCCAGCAGTGACGGGTCTAGCGGCGGATACAATGAGCAGTTCTTC. Its protein is CASSDGSSGGYNEQFF.

The chain employs TRBV6-5 and TRBJ2-5; D might be TRBD1 (6 bases). The germline V gene encodes CDR1 MNHEY and CDR2 SVGAGI. V gave up 5 bases and J gave up 5 bases, with 6 bases separating them. This CDR3 has 11 residues. CDR3 region: CASSQGETQYF. CDR3 DNA sequence: TGTGCCAGCAGTCAGGGGGAGACCCAGTACTTC.

The rearrangement links TRBV18 to TRBJ2-7, with 8 bases that match TRBD2. Germline CDR1 KGHSH, CDR2 LQKENI. V gave up 2 bases and J gave up 0 bases; unmatched junction bases: 6. CDR3 length: 16 amino acids. Here the CDR3 reads CASSPGLAGLSYEQYF. DNA for the CDR3: TGTGCCAGCTCACCAGGGTTAGCGGGGCTCTCCTACGAGCAGTACTTC.

This clone was seen a single time. The chain links TRBV29-1 to TRBJ1-1; the match to TRBD1 covers 8 bases. The CDR3 contains 16 residues. V was pared by 7 bases and J by 0 bases, with 13 bases of the junction left unmatched. The germline CDR1 and CDR2 sequences are SQVTM and ANQGSEA. Here the CDR3 reads CSARGPGQEMNTEAFF. The DNA for the CDR3 is TGCAGCGCTAGGGGACCGGGACAGGAGATGAACACTGAAGCTTTCTTT.

The rearrangement uses TRBV2 and TRBJ1-1; no firm D call. Per the germline V gene, CDR1 is SNHLY and CDR2 is FYNNEI. Deletions cut 8 bases from V and 3 bases from J, with 7 bases between. The CDR3 loop spans 11 amino acids. This CDR3 reads CASAVYTEAFF. The CDR3 DNA is TGTGCCAGCGCGGTTTACACTGAAGCTTTCTTT. The whole variable domain, filled in from reference TRBV2 and TRBJ1-1, reads EPEVTQTPSHQVTQMGQEVILRCVPISNHLYFYWYRQILGQKVEFLVSFYNNEISEKSEIFDDQFSVERPDGSNFTLKIRSTKLEDSAMYFCASAVYTEAFFGQGTRLTVV.

The chain uses TRBV23-1 and TRBJ1-1; D perhaps matches TRBD1 (5 bases). TRBV23-1 is classed as an ORF, of uncertain function. This CDR3 comprises 15 residues. V lost 2 bases, J lost 4 bases, and 14 bases lay in between. CDR3 DNA sequence: TGCGCCAGCAGTCAACCCCGACAGACGGGCACTGAAGCTTTCTTT. Its protein product is CASSQPRQTGTEAFF.

This clone was seen a single time. The genes are TRBV18 and TRBJ2-4; tentative D call: TRBD1 (5 bases). The V and J ends lost 6 bases and 0 bases respectively, with 24 bases between them. There are 19 residues in the CDR3. Germline loops: CDR1 KGHSH, CDR2 LQKENI. CDR3 nucleotide sequence: TGTGCCAGCTCTCCCATGGACATGGGCCGTTCCCTAGCCAAAAACATTCAGTACTTC. Translated: CASSPMDMGRSLAKNIQYF.

DNA of the CDR3: TGTGCCAGCTCACCAACCGGGGGGAGCTCTGGAAACACCATATATTTT. This codes for CASSPTGGSSGNTIYF. The chain employs TRBV18 and TRBJ1-3; a weak D match, TRBD1 (5 bases). Per the germline V gene, CDR1 is KGHSH and CDR2 is LQKENI. The CDR3 is 16 residues long. Deletions cut 2 bases from V and 0 bases from J, with 11 bases between.

V and J are TRBV10-3 and TRBJ2-1; 7 bases match TRBD1. This CDR3 is 12 amino acids long. The J segment lost 15 bases and the V segment lost 5 bases, leaving 10 bases of the junction unmatched. In germline, CDR1 is ENHRY, CDR2 SYGVKD. The DNA for the CDR3 is TGTGCCATCAGTTCAAGGGGGCTCGCTACGTTCTTC. Amino acids: CAISSRGLATFF.

The J gene is TRBJ1-2, the V gene TRBV9; no clear D gene. The CDR3 covers 14 residues. The germline V gene has CDR1 SGDLS and CDR2 YYNGEE. The V end lost 2 bases, the J end lost 7 bases, and 15 bases lay between the germline ends. For the CDR3, the DNA is TGTGCCAGCAGCGTGCCGGGTCCCCAGAGTGGCTACACCTTC. Amino acids: CASSVPGPQSGYTF.

This clone was picked up one time. V usage is TRBV3-1 (or the pseudogene TRBV3-2) and J usage is TRBJ1-6; D perhaps matches TRBD1 (5 bases). This CDR3 is built from 15 residues. V gave up 2 bases and J gave up 8 bases, with 13 bases separating them. Per the germline V gene, CDR1 is LGHDT and CDR2 is YNNKEL (reference sequence). The CDR3 protein is CASSQFPGRDSPLHF. CDR3 bases: TGTGCCAGCAGCCAATTTCCAGGGAGGGATTCACCCCTCCACTTT.